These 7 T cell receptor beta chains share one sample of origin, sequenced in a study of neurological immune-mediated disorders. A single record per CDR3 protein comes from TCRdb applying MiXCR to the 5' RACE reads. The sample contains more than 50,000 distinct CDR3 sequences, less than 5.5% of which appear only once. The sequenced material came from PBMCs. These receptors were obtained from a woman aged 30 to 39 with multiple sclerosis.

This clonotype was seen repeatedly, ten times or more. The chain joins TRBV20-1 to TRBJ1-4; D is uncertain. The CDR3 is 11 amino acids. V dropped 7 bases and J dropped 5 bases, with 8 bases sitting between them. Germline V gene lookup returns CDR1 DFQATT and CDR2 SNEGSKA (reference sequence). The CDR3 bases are TGCAGTGGAGCTTCCAATGAAAAACTGTTTTTT. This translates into CSGASNEKLFF.

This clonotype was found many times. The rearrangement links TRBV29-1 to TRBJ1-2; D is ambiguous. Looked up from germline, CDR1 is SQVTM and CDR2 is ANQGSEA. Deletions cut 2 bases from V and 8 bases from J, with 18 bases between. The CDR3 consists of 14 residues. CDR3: CSVESDLYWEGYTF. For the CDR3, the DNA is TGCAGCGTTGAATCGGACCTTTACTGGGAAGGCTACACCTTC.

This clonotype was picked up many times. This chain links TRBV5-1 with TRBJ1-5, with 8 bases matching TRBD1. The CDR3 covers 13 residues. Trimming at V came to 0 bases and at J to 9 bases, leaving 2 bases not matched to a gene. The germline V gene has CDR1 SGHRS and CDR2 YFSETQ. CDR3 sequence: CASSLGTGTPQHF. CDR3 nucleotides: TGCGCCAGCAGCTTGGGGACAGGGACGCCCCAGCATTTT.

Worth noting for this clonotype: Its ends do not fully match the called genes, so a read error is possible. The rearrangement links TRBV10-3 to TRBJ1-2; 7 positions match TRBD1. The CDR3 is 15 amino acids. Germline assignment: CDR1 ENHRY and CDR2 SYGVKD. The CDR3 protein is CAISEGQRANYGYTF. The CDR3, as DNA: TGTGCCATTAGTGAGGGACAGCGCGCTAACTATGGCTACACCTTC.

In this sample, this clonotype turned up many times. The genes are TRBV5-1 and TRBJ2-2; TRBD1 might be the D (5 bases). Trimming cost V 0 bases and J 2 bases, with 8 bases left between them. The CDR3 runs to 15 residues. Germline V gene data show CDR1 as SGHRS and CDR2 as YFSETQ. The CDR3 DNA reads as TGCGCCAGCAGCTTGGAGCAGGGAAACACCGGGGAGCTGTTTTTT. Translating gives CASSLEQGNTGELFF.

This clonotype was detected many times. CDR3 bases: TGTGCCAGCACCAGACCGGGACAGCGTGTGGACACCATATATTTT. Translation gives CASTRPGQRVDTIYF. The chain recombines TRBV12-3 or TRBV12-4 with TRBJ1-3; TRBD1 agrees at 7 bases. The CDR3 sequence is 15 residues long. V lost 7 bases, J lost 8 bases, and 14 bases stayed unmatched.

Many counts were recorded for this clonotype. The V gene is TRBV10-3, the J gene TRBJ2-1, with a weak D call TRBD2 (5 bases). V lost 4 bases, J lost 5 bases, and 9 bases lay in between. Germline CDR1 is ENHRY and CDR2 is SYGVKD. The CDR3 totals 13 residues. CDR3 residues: CAISVGENNEQFF. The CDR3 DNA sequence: TGTGCCATCAGTGTTGGGGAGAACAATGAGCAGTTCTTC.